This TCR beta chain was obtained from a study of monozygotic twins with inflammatory bowel disease. Eight separate reactions per sample served to make cDNA. TCRdb re-called the 5' RACE reads, yielding one record per CDR3 amino acid sequence without DNA. Across around 380,000 distinct CDR3 sequences, the top ten clones capture 2.4% of the sample. The CDR3 covers 12 residues. CDR1 DFQATT and CDR2 SNEGSKA come from the germline V gene (reference sequence). This clonotype was obtained from a human donor with ulcerative colitis or Crohn's disease, or a healthy co-twin of an affected twin (not recorded which). This chain links TRBV20-1 with TRBJ2-1; TCRdb indicates TRBD2, and absent DNA this call remains unverified. Specimen: blood. The CDR3: CSARRDQNEQFF.